Sequencing of this TCR beta chain was carried out in a study of cytomegalovirus exposure and HLA in healthy donors. Points from the study as a whole: There were 150 to 200 TCR beta chains listed as cytomegalovirus-associated. TCR beta sequences numbering 15,000 to 20,000 were associated with HLA alleles at 0.05 false discovery rate in a later analysis. CMV serostatus was the sole immune exposure data available.

CDR1 is SNHLY, CDR2 FYNNEI, per germline. CDR3 size: 16 residues. After removal of 2 bases from V and 5 bases from J, the junction contained 8 bases not matched to a gene. The PCR contained 60 Vbeta and 13 Jbeta primers. TCRdb's table, derived via immunoSEQ multiplex PCR, lists solely in-frame clones and lacks some. Of around 99,000 clones in the sample, around four fifths are singletons; the top ten hold roughly 8%. In the case of this clone: Its antigen is currently unknown.

This TCR was recovered from a man aged 30 to 39 in good health and CMV-seronegative. The rearrangement joins TRBV2 to TRBJ2-5; 10 bases map to TRBD2. The sample comprised PBMCs. The CDR3 DNA reads as TGTGCCAGCAGTGAACAGCCTAGCGGGGGAGGGGAGACCCAGTACTTC. Translation: CASSEQPSGGGETQYF.